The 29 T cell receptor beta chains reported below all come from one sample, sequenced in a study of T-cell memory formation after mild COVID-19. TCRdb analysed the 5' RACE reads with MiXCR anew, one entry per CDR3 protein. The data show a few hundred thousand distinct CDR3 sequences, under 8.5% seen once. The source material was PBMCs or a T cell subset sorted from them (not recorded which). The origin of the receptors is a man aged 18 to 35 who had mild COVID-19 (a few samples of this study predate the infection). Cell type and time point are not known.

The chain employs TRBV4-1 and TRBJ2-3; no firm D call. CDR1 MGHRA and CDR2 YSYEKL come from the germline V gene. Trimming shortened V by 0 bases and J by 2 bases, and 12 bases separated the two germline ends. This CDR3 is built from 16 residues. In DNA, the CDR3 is TGCGCCAGCAGCCAAGAAGGCCTTAGCACCACAGATACGCAGTATTTT. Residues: CASSQEGLSTTDTQYF.

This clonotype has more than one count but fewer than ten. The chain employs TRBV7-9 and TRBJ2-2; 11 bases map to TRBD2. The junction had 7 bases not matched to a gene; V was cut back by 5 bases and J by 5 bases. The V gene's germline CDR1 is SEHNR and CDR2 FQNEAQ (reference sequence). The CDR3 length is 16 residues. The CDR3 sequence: CASSASGGLWTGELFF. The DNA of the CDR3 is TGTGCCAGCAGCGCTAGCGGGGGGCTTTGGACCGGGGAGCTGTTTTTT.

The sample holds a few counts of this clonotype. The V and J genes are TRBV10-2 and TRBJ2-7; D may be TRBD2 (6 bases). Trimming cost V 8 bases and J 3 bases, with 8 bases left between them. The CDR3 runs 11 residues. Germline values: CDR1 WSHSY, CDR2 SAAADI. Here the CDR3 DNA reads TGCGCCAGCTTGGGGGGCTACGAGCAGTACTTC. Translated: CASLGGYEQYF.

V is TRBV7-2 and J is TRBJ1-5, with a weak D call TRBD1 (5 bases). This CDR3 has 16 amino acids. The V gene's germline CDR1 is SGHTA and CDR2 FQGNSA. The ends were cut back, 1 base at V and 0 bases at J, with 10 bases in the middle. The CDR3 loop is CASSLVGGYSNQPQHF. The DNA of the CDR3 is TGTGCCAGCAGCTTAGTGGGGGGATATAGCAATCAGCCCCAGCATTTT.

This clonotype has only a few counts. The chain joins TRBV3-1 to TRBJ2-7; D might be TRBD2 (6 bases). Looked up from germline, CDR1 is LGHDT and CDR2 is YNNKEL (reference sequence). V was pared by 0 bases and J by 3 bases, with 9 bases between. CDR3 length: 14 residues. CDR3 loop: CASSQDLGGYEQYV. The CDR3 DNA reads TGTGCCAGCAGCCAAGATTTGGGAGGCTACGAGCAGTACGTC.

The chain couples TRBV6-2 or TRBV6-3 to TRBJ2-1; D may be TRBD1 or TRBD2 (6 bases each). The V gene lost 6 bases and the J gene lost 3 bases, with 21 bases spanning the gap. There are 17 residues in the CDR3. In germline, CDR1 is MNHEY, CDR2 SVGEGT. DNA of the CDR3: TGTGCCAGCAGCATTGGGGGGCCCCGTCCTTACTACAATGAGCAGTTCTTC. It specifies CASSIGGPRPYYNEQFF.

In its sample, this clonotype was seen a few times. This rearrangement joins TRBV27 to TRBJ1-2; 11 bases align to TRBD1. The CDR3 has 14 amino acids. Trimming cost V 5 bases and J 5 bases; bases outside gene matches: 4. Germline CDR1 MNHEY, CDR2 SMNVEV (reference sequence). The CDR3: CASSGTGGTYGYTF. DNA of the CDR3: TGTGCCAGCAGTGGGACAGGGGGGACATATGGCTACACCTTC.

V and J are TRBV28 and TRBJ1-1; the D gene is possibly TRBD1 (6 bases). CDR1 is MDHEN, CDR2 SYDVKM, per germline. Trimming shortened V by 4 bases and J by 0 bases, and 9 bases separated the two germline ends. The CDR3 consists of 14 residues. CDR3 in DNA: TGTGCCAGCAGTTCGAGGGGGATGAACACTGAAGCTTTCTTT. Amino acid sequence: CASSSRGMNTEAFF.

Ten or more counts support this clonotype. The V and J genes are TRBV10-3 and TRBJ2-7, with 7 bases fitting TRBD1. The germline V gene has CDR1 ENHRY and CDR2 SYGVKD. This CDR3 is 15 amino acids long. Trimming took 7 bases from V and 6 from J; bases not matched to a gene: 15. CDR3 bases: TGTGCCATCACCCAGGGGGAACAGGGGCGCAGCGAGCAGTACTTC. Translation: CAITQGEQGRSEQYF.

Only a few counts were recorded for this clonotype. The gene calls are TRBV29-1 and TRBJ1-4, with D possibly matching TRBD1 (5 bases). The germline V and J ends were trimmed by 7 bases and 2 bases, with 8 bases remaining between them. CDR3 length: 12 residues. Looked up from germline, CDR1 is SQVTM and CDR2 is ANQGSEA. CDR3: CSGGLTNEKLFF. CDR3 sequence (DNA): TGCAGCGGGGGACTGACTAATGAAAAACTGTTTTTT. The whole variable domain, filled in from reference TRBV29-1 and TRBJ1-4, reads SAVISQKPSRDICQRGTSLTIQCQVDSQVTMMFWYRQQPGQSLTLIATANQGSEATYESGFVIDKFPISRPNLTFSTLTVSNMSPEDSSIYLCSGGLTNEKLFFGSGTQLSVL.

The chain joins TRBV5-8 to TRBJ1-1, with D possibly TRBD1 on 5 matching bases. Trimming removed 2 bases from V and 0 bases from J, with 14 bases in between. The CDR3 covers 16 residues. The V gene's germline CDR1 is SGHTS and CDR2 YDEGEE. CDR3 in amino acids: CASSLITGRLNTEAFF. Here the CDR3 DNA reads TGTGCCAGCAGCTTAATCACAGGACGGTTGAACACTGAAGCTTTCTTT.

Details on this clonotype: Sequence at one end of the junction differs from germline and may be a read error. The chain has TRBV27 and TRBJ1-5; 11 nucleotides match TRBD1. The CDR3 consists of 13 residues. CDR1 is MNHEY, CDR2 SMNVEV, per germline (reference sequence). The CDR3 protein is CASSGTGGQPQNF. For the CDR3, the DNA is TGTGCCAGCAGTGGGACAGGGGGTCAGCCCCAGAATTTT.

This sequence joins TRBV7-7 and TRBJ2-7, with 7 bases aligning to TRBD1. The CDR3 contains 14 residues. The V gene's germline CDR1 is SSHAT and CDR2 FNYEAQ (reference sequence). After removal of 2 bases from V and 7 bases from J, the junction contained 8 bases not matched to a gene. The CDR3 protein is CASSLRQGLGEQYF. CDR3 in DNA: TGTGCCAGCAGCTTACGACAGGGTCTAGGAGAGCAGTACTTC.

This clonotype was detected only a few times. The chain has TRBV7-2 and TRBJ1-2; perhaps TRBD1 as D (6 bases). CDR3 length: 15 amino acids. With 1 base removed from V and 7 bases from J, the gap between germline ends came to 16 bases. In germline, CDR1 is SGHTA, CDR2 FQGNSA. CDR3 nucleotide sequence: TGTGCCAGCAGCTTAGGGCCAGGGGAAGGGGGTGGCTACACCTTC. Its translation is CASSLGPGEGGGYTF. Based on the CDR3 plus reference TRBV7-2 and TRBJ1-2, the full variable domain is GAGVSQSPSNKVTEKGKDVELRCDPISGHTALYWYRQSLGQGLEFLIYFQGNSAPDKSGLPSDRFSAERTGGSVSTLTIQRTQQEDSAVYLCASSLGPGEGGGYTFGSGTRLTVV.

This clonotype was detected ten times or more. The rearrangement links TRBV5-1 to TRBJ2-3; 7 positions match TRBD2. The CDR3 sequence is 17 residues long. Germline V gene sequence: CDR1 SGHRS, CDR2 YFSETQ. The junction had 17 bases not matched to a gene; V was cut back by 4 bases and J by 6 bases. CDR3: CASSTLGGGTQSDTQYF. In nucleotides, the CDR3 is TGCGCCAGCAGCACTTTGGGCGGGGGAACCCAATCGGATACGCAGTATTTT.

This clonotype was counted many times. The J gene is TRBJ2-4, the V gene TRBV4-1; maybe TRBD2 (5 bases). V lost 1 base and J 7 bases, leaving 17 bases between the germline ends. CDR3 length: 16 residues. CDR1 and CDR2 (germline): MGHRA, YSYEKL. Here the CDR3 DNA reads TGCGCCAGCAGCCAAGGGGTGTTACGGGGTAGGAACATTCAGTACTTC. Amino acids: CASSQGVLRGRNIQYF.

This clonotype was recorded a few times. CDR3 in DNA: TGTGCCAGTAGTATAGACCGGGCTAGCGGGGGTTACGAGCAGTACTTC. Protein product: CASSIDRASGGYEQYF. This rearrangement joins TRBV19 to TRBJ2-7, with 10 bases lining up with TRBD2. Germline values: CDR1 LNHDA, CDR2 SQIVND (reference sequence). The CDR3 runs 16 residues. With 0 bases clipped from V and 4 bases from J, the junction kept 6 bases outside the gene matches.

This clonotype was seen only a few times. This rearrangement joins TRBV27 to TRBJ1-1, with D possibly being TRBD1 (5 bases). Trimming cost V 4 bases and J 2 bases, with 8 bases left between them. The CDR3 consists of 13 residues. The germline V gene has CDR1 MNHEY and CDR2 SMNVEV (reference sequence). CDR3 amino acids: CASSWRGNTEAFF. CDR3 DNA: TGTGCCAGCAGTTGGAGGGGAAACACTGAAGCTTTCTTT.

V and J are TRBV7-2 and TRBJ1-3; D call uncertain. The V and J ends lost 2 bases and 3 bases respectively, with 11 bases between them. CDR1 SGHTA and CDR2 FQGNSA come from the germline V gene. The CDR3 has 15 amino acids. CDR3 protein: CASSLTWGYGNTIYF. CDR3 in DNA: TGTGCCAGCAGCTTAACTTGGGGTTATGGAAACACCATATATTTT.

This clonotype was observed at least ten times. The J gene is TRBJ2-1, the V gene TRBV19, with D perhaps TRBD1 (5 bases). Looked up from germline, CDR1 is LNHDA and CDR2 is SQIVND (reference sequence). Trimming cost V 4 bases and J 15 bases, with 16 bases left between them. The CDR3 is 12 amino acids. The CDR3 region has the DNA TGTGCCAGTAGTAATCCTCTAGGGGCTCCGTTCTTC. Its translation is CASSNPLGAPFF.

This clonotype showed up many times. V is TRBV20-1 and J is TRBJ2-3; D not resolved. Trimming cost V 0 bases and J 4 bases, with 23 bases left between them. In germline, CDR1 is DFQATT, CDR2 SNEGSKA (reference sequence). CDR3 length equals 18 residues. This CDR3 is CSARDKLNHGPVPDTQYF. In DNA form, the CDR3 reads TGCAGTGCTAGAGATAAACTGAACCACGGTCCCGTACCAGATACGCAGTATTTT.

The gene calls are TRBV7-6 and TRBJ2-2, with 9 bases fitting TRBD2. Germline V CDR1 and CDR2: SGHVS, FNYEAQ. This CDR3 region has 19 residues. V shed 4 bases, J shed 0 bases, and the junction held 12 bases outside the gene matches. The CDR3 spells CASSWLLASGESNTGELFF. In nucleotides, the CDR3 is TGTGCCAGCAGCTGGTTATTGGCTAGCGGGGAATCGAACACCGGGGAGCTGTTTTTT.

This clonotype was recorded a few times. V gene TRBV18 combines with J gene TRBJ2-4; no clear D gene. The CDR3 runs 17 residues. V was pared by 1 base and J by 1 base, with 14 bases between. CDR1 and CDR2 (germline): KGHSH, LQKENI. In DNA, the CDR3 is TGTGCCAGCTCACCACTGATAAACAGCGCCGCCAAAAACATTCAGTACTTC. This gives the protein CASSPLINSAAKNIQYF. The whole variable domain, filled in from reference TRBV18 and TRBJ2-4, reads NAGVMQNPRHLVRRRGQEARLRCSPMKGHSHVYWYRQLPEEGLKFMVYLQKENIIDESGMPKERFSAEFPKEGPSILRIQQVVRGDSAAYFCASSPLINSAAKNIQYFGAGTRLSVL.

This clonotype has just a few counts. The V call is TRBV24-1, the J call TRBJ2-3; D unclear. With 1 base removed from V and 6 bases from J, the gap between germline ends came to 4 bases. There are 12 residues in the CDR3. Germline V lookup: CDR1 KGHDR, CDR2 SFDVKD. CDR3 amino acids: CATSDLSDTQYF. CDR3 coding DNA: TGTGCCACCAGTGATTTATCCGATACGCAGTATTTT.

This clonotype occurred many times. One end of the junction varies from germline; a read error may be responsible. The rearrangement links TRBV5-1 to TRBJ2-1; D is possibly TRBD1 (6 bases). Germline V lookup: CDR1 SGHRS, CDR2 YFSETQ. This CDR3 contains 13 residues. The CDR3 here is CASSLGGYNEQFF. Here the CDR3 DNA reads TGTGCCAGCAGCTTAGGGGGATACAATGAGCAGTTCTTC.

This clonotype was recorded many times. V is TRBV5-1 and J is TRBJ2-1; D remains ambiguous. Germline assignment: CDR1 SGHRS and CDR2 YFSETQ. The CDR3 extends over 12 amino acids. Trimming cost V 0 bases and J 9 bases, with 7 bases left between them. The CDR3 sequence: CASSLVGFEQFF. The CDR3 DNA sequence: TGCGCCAGCAGCTTGGTGGGTTTTGAGCAGTTCTTC.

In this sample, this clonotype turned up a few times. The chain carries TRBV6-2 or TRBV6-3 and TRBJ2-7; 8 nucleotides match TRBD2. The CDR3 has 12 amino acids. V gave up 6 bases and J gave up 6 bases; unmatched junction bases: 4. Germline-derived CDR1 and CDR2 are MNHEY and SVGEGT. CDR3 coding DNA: TGTGCCAGCAGCCGACGGGGGGGCGAGCAGTACTTC. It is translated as CASSRRGGEQYF.

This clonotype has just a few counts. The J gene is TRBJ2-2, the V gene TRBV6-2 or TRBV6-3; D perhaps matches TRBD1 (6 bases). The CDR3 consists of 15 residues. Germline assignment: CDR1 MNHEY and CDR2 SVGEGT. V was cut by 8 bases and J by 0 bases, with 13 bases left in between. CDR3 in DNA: TGTGCCAGCGCGAACAGGGCCGCGAACACCGGGGAGCTGTTTTTT. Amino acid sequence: CASANRAANTGELFF.

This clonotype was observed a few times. For the CDR3, the DNA is TGTGCCACCAGTGATTCTTCCAGCAATCAGCCCCAGCATTTT. Encoded protein: CATSDSSSNQPQHF. The gene calls are TRBV24-1 and TRBJ1-5; D not certain. The CDR3 spans 14 residues. V was shortened by 2 bases and J by 1 base, with 5 bases between the two germline ends. From germline, CDR1 is KGHDR and CDR2 SFDVKD.